This entry lists 10 T cell receptor beta chains sequenced from one sample in a study of T-cell reconstitution after alpha-beta-depleted transplantation in children (dated by TCRdb to 2016 to 2017). The treatment or condition label of this sample denotes: allogeneic hematopoietic cell transplantation with graft depleted of TCRalphabeta T cells and CD19 B cells. Library creation used PCR. Sequenced on an Illumina HiSeq 2500. TCR libraries were prepared with molecular barcoding, using unique molecular identifiers to normalize TCRbeta repertoire quantification. The public reads were reprocessed in TCRdb via fastp at Q25 and MiXCR, keeping in-frame beta chains. Every CDR3 protein is listed once, alongside the most common genes and DNA of its rows. The sample table contains fewer than 1 million distinct CDR3 sequences; only one count was recorded for around 15% of them. Approximately 5% of the sample is in the top ten clones.

Sequenced material: PBMCs, mostly from graft donor cells, taken 360 days after TCRalphabeta/CD19-depleted stem cell transplant. Source of these receptors: a male patient between 5 and 17 years old who had a stem cell transplant for acute lymphoblastic leukemia, so the T cells may come from the graft donor.

This clonotype showed up just a few times. The V and J genes are TRBV29-1 and TRBJ2-3; D is uncertain. CDR1 is SQVTM, CDR2 ANQGSEA, per germline. V was pared by 3 bases and J by 0 bases, with 7 bases between. CDR3 length: 13 residues. CDR3 nucleotide sequence: TGCAGCGTTGATGGTAGGAGCACAGATACGCAGTATTTT. It codes for CSVDGRSTDTQYF.

J is TRBJ2-5 and V is TRBV7-3, with TRBD1 matching 11 bases. CDR1 and CDR2 from the germline V gene are SGHTA and FQGTGA. This CDR3 comprises 15 residues. Trimming at V came to 3 bases and at J to 3 bases, leaving 3 bases not matched to a gene. The CDR3 loop reads CASSFGTGGEETQYF. CDR3 DNA sequence: TGTGCCAGCAGCTTCGGGACAGGGGGGGAAGAGACCCAGTACTTC.

This clonotype was observed many times. The CDR3 sequence is CASSSQAGANVLTF. In DNA, the CDR3 is TGTGCCAGCAGCTCTCAAGCTGGGGCCAACGTCCTGACTTTC. This chain connects TRBV6-2 or TRBV6-3 to TRBJ2-6; no clear D. This CDR3 is 14 amino acids long. Per the germline V gene, CDR1 is MNHEY and CDR2 is SVGEGT. V was trimmed by 6 bases and J by 2 bases, leaving 8 bases between them.

This chain uses TRBV15 with TRBJ1-1; no reliable D call. V was clipped by 5 bases and J by 7 bases, with 8 bases between them. Germline CDR1 is LNHNV and CDR2 is YYDKDF (reference sequence). The CDR3 spans 11 residues. The CDR3 region has the DNA TGTGCCACCAGCGGAGGCAGTGAAGCTTTCTTT. Protein: CATSGGSEAFF.

The chain uses TRBV5-1 and TRBJ2-2; D is possibly TRBD1 (6 bases). V was clipped by 3 bases and J by 7 bases, with 16 bases between them. The germline V gene encodes CDR1 SGHRS and CDR2 YFSETQ. This CDR3 is built from 15 residues. The CDR3 DNA is TGCGCCAGCAGCTGGCCAACAGGGAGCGGCGGGGAGCTGTTTTTT. Its translation is CASSWPTGSGGELFF.

CDR3 nucleotide sequence: TGCAGTGCTAGAGTAGGGTCCGGGGATGAGCAGTTCTTC. This gives the protein CSARVGSGDEQFF. V gene TRBV20-1 combines with J gene TRBJ2-1, with D perhaps TRBD2 (5 bases). CDR1 and CDR2 (germline): DFQATT, SNEGSKA (reference sequence). The CDR3 length is 13 residues. V lost 1 base, J lost 8 bases, and 12 bases lay in between.

V usage is TRBV5-1 and J usage is TRBJ2-1, with unresolved D. The CDR3 has 13 amino acids. The V gene lost 1 base and the J gene lost 5 bases, with 7 bases spanning the gap. Germline-derived CDR1 and CDR2 are SGHRS and YFSETQ. DNA for the CDR3: TGCGCCAGCAGCTTGCTACAGAACAATGAGCAGTTCTTC. Translation: CASSLLQNNEQFF. Together with reference TRBV5-1 and TRBJ2-1, the CDR3 gives the full variable domain: KAGVTQTPRYLIKTRGQQVTLSCSPISGHRSVSWYQQTPGQGLQFLFEYFSETQRNKGNFPGRFSGRQFSNSRSEMNVSTLELGDSALYLCASSLLQNNEQFFGPGTRLTVL.

This clonotype was picked up a small number of times. This chain uses TRBV7-2 with TRBJ2-2; D is undetermined. The germline CDR1 and CDR2 sequences are SGHTA and FQGNSA. The V and J ends lost 2 bases and 6 bases respectively, with 13 bases between them. The CDR3 is 15 residues long. CDR3 region: CASSLPYRVPGELFF. CDR3 in DNA: TGTGCCAGCAGCTTACCCTATAGGGTCCCCGGGGAGCTGTTTTTT.

This clonotype was seen only a few times. V is TRBV12-3 or TRBV12-4 and J is TRBJ1-5, with D unclear. CDR3 length: 13 amino acids. Trimming shortened V by 3 bases and J by 5 bases, and 8 bases separated the two germline ends. CDR3 sequence (DNA): TGTGCCAGCAGTTTTGAAAGAGATCAGCCCCAGCATTTT. This gives the protein CASSFERDQPQHF.

The chain uses TRBV28 and TRBJ2-5; perhaps TRBD2 as D (7 bases). The CDR3 consists of 17 residues. CDR1 is MDHEN, CDR2 SYDVKM, per germline. Trimming removed 3 bases at V and 3 bases at J, with 20 bases between. CDR3 nucleotides: TGTGCCAGCAGTTTTTGGCCTGGGCGGGGGCAGGAAGAGACCCAGTACTTC. This translates into CASSFWPGRGQEETQYF.